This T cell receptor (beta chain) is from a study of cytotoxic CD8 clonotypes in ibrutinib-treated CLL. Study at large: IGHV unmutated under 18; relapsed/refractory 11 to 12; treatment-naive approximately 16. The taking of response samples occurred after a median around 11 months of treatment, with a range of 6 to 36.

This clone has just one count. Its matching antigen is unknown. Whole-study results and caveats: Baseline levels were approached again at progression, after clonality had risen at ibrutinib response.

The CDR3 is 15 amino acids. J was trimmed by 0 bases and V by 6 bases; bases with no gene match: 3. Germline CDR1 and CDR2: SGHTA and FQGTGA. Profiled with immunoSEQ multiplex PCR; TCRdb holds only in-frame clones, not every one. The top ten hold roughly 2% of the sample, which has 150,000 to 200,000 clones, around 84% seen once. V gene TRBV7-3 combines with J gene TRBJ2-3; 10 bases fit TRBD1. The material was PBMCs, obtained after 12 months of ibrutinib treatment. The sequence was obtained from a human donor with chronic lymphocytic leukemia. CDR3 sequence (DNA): TGTGCCAGCAGTCGACAGGGGGCTAGCACAGATACGCAGTATTTT. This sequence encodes CASSRQGASTDTQYF. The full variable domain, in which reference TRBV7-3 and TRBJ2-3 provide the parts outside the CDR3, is GAGVSQTPSNKVTEKGKYVELRCDPISGHTALYWYRQSLGQGPEFLIYFQGTGAADDSGLPNDRFFAVRPEGSVSTLKIQRTERGDSAVYLCASSRQGASTDTQYFGPGTRLTVL.